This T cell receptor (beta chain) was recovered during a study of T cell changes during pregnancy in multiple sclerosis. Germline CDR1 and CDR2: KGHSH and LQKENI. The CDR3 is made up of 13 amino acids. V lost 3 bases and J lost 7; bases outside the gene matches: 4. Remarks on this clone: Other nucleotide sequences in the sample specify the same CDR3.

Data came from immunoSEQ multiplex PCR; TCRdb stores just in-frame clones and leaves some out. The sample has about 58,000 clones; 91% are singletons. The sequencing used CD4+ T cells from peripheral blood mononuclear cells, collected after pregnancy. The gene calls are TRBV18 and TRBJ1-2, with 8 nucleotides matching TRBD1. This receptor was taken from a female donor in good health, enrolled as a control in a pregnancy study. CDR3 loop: CASSPAGQGGYTF. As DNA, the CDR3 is TGTGCCAGCTCACCCGCAGGACAGGGTGGCTACACCTTC.